The 4 T cell receptor beta chains below were found in one sample sequenced in a study of radiation and T cells in renal cell carcinoma. The method was immunoSEQ multiplex PCR; TCRdb's version includes in-frame clones alone and lacks a portion of them. This sample carries 150,000 or so clones, about 88% of them seen once, and the ten largest clones take roughly 4%. Time point described: baseline pretreatment blood. Documented treatment: 15 Gy SBRT to primary tumor, nephrectomy 4 weeks later. Sequencing was performed on blood, taken from a patient whose treatment included radiotherapy and nephrectomy. The receptor source for this set is a woman in her seventies with renal cell carcinoma.

This chain joins TRBV6-1 and TRBJ1-5; possible D gene TRBD1, 5 bases. This CDR3 spans 12 amino acids. Per the germline V gene, CDR1 is MNHNS and CDR2 is SASEGT. Trimming stripped 10 bases from V and 0 bases from J, with 7 bases between. This chain's CDR3 is CATDSSNQPQHF. The CDR3 coding sequence is TGTGCCACCGACAGTAGCAATCAGCCCCAGCATTTT.

The chain couples TRBV5-1 to TRBJ1-1, with D maybe TRBD1 (5 bases). V shed 3 bases and J shed 1 base, with 22 bases lying between them. This CDR3 is 18 amino acids long. Germline values: CDR1 SGHRS, CDR2 YFSETQ. The CDR3 sequence is CASSSGFQGIVANTEAFF. CDR3 nucleotide sequence: TGCGCCAGCAGCTCTGGTTTCCAGGGCATCGTCGCGAACACTGAAGCTTTCTTT.

The chain links TRBV6-5 to TRBJ1-1; D is unresolved. The CDR3 runs 12 residues. V was shortened by 8 bases and J by 4 bases, with 11 bases between the two germline ends. Germline V gives CDR1 MNHEY, CDR2 SVGAGI. The CDR3 loop reads CASFFPTTEAFF. CDR3 in DNA: TGTGCCAGCTTTTTCCCTACCACTGAAGCTTTCTTT.

The J gene is TRBJ2-7, the V gene TRBV6-5, with D possibly matching TRBD1 (6 bases). Trimming pared 7 bases from V and 0 bases from J, leaving 16 bases between. The V gene's germline CDR1 is MNHEY and CDR2 SVGAGI. This CDR3 contains 15 residues. DNA for the CDR3: TGTGCCAGCACCTATAGGGGGAGCCGCTCCTACGAGCAGTACTTC. Protein: CASTYRGSRSYEQYF.